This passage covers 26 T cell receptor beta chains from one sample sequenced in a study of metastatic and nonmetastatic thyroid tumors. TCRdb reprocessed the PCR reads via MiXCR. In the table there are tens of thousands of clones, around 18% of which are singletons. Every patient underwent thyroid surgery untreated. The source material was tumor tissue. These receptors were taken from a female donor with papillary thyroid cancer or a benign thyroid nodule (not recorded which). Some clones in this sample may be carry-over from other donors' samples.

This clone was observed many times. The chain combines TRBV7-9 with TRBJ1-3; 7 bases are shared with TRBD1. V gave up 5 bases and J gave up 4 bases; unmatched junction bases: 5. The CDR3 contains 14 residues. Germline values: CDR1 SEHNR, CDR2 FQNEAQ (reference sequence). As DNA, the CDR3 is TGTGCCAGCAGCATCAGGGGGACCGGAAACACCATATATTTT. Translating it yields CASSIRGTGNTIYF.

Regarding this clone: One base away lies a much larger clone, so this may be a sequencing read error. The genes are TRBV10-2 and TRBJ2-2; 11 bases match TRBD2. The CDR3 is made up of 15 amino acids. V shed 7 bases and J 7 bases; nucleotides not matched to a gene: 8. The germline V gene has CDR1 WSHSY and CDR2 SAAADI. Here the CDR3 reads CASMLAGGRGGELFF. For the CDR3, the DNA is TGCGCCAGCATGCTAGCGGGGGGCCGGGGCGGGGAGCTGTTTTTT.

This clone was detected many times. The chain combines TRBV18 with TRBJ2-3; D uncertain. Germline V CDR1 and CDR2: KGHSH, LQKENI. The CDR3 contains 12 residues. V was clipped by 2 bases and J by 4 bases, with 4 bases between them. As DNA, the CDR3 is TGTGCCAGCTCACCAGCCCCAGATACGCAGTATTTT. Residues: CASSPAPDTQYF.

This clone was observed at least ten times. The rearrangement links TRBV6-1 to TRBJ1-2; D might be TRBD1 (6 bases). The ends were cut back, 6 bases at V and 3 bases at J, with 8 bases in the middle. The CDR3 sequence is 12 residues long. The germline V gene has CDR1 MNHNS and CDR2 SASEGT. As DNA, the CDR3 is TGTGCCAGCAGACAGGGTGACTATGGCTACACCTTC. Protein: CASRQGDYGYTF.

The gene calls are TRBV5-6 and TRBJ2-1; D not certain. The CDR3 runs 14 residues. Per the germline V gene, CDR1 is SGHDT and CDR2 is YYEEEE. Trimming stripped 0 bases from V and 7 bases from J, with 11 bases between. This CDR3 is CASSLAAQLNEQFF. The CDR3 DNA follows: TGTGCCAGCAGCTTGGCCGCGCAGCTGAATGAGCAGTTCTTC. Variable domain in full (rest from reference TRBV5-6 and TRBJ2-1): DAGVTQSPTHLIKTRGQQVTLRCSPKSGHDTVSWYQQALGQGPQFIFQYYEEEERQRGNFPDRFSGHQFPNYSSELNVNALLLGDSALYLCASSLAAQLNEQFFGPGTRLTVL.

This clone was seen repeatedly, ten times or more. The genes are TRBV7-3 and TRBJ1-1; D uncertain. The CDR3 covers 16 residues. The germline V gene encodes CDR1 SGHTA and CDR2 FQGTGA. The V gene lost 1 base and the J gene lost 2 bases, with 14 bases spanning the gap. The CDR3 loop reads CASSLNSPQPNTEAFF. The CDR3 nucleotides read TGTGCCAGCAGCTTAAATTCCCCGCAACCTAACACTGAAGCTTTCTTT.

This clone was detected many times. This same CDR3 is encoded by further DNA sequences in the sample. The CDR3 spells CASSYQGGNTIYF. The CDR3 DNA is TGTGCCAGCAGTTATCAGGGTGGAAACACCATATATTTT. The chain links TRBV6-5 to TRBJ1-3; possible D gene TRBD1, 5 bases. Germline V gene sequence: CDR1 MNHEY, CDR2 SVGAGI. The ends were cut back, 3 bases at V and 3 bases at J, with 6 bases in the middle. This CDR3 spans 13 amino acids.

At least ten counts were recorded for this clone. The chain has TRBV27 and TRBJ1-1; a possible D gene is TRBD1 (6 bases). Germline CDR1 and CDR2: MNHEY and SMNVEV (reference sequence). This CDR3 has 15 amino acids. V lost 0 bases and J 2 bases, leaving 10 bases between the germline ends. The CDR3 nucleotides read TGTGCCAGCAGTTTATCAGGAGGGGGTAACACTGAAGCTTTCTTT. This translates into CASSLSGGGNTEAFF.

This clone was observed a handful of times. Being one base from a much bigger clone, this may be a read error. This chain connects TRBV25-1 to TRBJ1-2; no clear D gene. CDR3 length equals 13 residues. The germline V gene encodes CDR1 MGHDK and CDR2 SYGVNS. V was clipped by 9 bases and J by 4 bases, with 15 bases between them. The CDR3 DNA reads TGTGCCAGACAAAAAGGACGGAGCTATGGCTACACCTTC. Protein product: CARQKGRSYGYTF.

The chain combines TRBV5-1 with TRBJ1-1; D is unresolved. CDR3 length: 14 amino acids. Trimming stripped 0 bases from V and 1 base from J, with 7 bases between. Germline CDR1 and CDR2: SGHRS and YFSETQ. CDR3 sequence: CASSLEVKNTEAFF. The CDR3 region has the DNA TGCGCCAGCAGCTTGGAAGTAAAGAACACTGAAGCTTTCTTT.

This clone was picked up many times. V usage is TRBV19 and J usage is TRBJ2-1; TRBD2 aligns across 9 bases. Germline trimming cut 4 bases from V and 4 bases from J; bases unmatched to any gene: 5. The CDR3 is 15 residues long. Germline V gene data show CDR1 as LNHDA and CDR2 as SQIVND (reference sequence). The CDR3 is CASSTTSGIYNEQFF. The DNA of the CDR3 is TGTGCCAGTAGTACGACTAGCGGCATTTACAATGAGCAGTTCTTC.

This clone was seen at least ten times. In DNA form, the CDR3 reads TGTGCCAGCCTAAGCGGGGATACAGATACGCAGTATTTT. This gives the protein CASLSGDTDTQYF. The rearrangement uses TRBV6-1 and TRBJ2-3, with TRBD2 matching over 7 bases. The CDR3 loop spans 13 amino acids. V lost 8 bases, J lost 3 bases, and 5 bases stayed unmatched. Germline V lookup: CDR1 MNHNS, CDR2 SASEGT.

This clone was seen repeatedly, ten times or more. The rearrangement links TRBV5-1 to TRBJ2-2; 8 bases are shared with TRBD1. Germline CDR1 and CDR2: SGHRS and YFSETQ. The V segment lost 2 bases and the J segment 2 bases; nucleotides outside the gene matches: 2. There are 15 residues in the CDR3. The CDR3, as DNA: TGCGCCAGCAGCTTAGGACAGGGTAACACCGGGGAGCTGTTTTTT. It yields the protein CASSLGQGNTGELFF.

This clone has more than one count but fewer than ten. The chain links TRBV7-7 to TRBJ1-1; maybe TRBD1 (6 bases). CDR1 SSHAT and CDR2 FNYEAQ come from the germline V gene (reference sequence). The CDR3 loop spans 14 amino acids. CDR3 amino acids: CGCGGRSSNTEAFF. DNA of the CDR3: TGTGGGTGCGGGGGCCGCTCCTCCAACACTGAAGCTTTCTTT.

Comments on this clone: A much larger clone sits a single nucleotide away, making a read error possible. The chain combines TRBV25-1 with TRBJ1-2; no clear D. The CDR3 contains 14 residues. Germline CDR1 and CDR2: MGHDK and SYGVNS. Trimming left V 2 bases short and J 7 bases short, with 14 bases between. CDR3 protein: CASSEIGSCLGYTF. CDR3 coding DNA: TGTGCCAGCAGTGAAATAGGGAGCTGTCTTGGCTACACCTTC.

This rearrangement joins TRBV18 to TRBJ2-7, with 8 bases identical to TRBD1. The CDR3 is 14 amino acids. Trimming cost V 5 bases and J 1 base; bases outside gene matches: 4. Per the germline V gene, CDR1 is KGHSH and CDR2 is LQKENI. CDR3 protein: CASSSRQGSYEQYF. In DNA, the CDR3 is TGTGCCAGCTCATCTCGACAGGGGTCCTACGAGCAGTACTTC.

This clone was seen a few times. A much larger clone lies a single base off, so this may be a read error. The CDR3 nucleotides are TGTGCCAGCTCACCGGGGGGGGCCACCTATGGTGACCACACCTTC. It encodes CASSPGGATYGDHTF. The chain joins TRBV18 to TRBJ1-2, with D perhaps TRBD1 (6 bases). Germline values: CDR1 KGHSH, CDR2 LQKENI. The germline V and J ends were trimmed by 3 bases and 12 bases, with 23 bases remaining between them. The CDR3 spans 15 residues.

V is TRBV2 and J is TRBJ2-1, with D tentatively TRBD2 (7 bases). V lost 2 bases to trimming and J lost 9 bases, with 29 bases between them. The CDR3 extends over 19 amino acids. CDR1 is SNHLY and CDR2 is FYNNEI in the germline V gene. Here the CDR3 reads CASSEWDLAGVGGPGEQFF. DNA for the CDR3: TGTGCCAGCAGTGAATGGGACCTAGCTGGAGTGGGGGGGCCTGGTGAGCAGTTCTTC.

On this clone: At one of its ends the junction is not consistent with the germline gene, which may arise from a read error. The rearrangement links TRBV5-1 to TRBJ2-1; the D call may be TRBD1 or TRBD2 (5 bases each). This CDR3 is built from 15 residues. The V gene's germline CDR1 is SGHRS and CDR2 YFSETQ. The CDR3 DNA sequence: TGCTCCAGCAGCTTGTATGCGCTAGAGGGGAATGAGCAGTTCTTC. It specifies CSSSLYALEGNEQFF.

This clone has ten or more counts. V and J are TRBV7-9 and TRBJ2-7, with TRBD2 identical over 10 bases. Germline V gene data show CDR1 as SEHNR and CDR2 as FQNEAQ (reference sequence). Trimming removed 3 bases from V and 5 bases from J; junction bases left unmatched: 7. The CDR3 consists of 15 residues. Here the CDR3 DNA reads TGTGCCAGCAGCTTCGGGGCTAGCGGGAGAAACGAGCAGTACTTC. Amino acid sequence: CASSFGASGRNEQYF. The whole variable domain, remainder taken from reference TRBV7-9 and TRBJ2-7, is DTGVSQNPRHKITKRGQNVTFRCDPISEHNRLYWYRQTLGQGPEFLTYFQNEAQLEKSRLLSDRFSAERPKGSFSTLEIQRTEQGDSAMYLCASSFGASGRNEQYFGPGTRLTVT.

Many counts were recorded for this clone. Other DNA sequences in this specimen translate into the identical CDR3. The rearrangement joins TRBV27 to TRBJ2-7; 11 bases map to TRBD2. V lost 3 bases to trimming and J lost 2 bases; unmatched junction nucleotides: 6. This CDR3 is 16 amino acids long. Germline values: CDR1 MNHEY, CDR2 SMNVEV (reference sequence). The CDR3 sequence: CASSFMGLAETYEQYF. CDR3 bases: TGTGCCAGCAGTTTTATGGGACTAGCGGAGACCTACGAGCAGTACTTC.

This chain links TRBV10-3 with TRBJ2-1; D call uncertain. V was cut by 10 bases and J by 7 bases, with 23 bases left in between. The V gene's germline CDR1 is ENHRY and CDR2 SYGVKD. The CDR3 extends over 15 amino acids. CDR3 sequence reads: CATLGPVSAGNEQFF. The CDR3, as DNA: TGTGCCACCCTTGGGCCCGTGAGTGCCGGGAATGAGCAGTTCTTC.

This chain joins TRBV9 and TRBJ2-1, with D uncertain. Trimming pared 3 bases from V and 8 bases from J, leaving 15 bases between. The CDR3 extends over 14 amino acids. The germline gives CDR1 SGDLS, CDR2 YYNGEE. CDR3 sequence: CASSAISWLYEQFF. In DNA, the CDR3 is TGTGCCAGCAGCGCCATTTCTTGGCTTTATGAGCAGTTCTTC.

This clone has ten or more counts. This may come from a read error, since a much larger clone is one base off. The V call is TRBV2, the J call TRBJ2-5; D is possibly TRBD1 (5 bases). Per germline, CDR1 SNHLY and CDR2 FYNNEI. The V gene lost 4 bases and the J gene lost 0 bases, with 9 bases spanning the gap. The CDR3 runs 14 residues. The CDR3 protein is CASSVQGYQETQYF. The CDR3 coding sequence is TGTGCCAGCAGTGTTCAGGGCTACCAAGAGACCCAGTACTTC.

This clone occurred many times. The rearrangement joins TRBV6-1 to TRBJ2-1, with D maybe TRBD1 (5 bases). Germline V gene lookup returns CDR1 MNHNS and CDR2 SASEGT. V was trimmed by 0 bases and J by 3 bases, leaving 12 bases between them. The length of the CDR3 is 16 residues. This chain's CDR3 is CASSEALQGYYNEQFF. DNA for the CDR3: TGTGCCAGCAGTGAAGCGCTCCAGGGATACTACAATGAGCAGTTCTTC.

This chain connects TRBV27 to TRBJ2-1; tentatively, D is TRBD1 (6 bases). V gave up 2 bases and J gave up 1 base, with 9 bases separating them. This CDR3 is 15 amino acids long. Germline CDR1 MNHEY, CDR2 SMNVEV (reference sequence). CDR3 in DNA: TGTGCCAGCAGTTTAGGACAGAATTCCTACAATGAGCAGTTCTTC. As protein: CASSLGQNSYNEQFF.